What follows are 26 T cell receptor beta chains derived from one specimen sequenced in a study of shared clonotypes between healthy human individuals. Profiling relied on immunoSEQ multiplex PCR, and the TCRdb table lists in-frame clones only, not all of them. The table has hundreds of thousands of clones, less than 98% seen once. Source material: naive CD4+ T cells sorted from blood. Subset indicated: CD45RA+ positively selected. The receptor set was obtained from a woman aged 30 to 39 in good health.

V gene TRBV5-1 combines with J gene TRBJ2-1, with TRBD2 matching 11 bases. CDR3 length: 16 residues. In germline, CDR1 is SGHRS, CDR2 YFSETQ. The ends lost 4 bases at V and 0 bases at J; junction bases unmatched: 3. Written as DNA, the CDR3 is TGCGCCAGCAGCCATACTAGCGGGAGCTCCTACAATGAGCAGTTCTTC. Translating gives CASSHTSGSSYNEQFF.

The V and J genes are TRBV2 and TRBJ2-7; no definite D call. Between the trimmed V and J ends, which lost 5 bases and 5 bases, there was a span of 10 bases. In germline, CDR1 is SNHLY, CDR2 FYNNEI. The CDR3 has 12 residues. CDR3 residues: CASSTRPHEQYF. The CDR3 region has the DNA TGTGCCAGCAGTACACGCCCCCACGAGCAGTACTTC.

The chain has TRBV28 and TRBJ2-3; 8 bases map to TRBD2. The CDR3 runs to 14 residues. Trimming cost V 7 bases and J 4 bases; bases outside gene matches: 7. Germline V gene sequence: CDR1 MDHEN, CDR2 SYDVKM. CDR3 coding DNA: TGTGCCAGCACCCTTAGCGGGAAGGCAGATACGCAGTATTTT. Amino acid sequence: CASTLSGKADTQYF.

The CDR3 DNA sequence: TGTGCCTGGAGTCTGGGGCCGGGTGGAAACACCATATATTTT. Encoded protein: CAWSLGPGGNTIYF. The chain uses TRBV30 and TRBJ1-3; TRBD1 is a possible D gene (5 bases). Germline V gene data show CDR1 as GTSNPN and CDR2 as SVGIG (reference sequence). Trimming took off 2 bases at V and 3 bases at J, with 11 bases between the two ends. This CDR3 comprises 14 residues.

V usage is TRBV10-1 and J usage is TRBJ1-2; perhaps TRBD1 as D (5 bases). The CDR3 has 13 residues. V was trimmed by 2 bases and J by 14 bases, leaving 18 bases between them. Germline CDR1 WNHNN, CDR2 SYGVQD (reference sequence). The CDR3 DNA reads TGCGCCAGCAGTGAGGAAGGACACCGAGGGTGGACCTTC. Its protein is CASSEEGHRGWTF.

This clone appeared once. The chain recombines TRBV19 with TRBJ1-3; D gene ambiguous. Deletions cut 5 bases from V and 2 bases from J, with 1 base between. Germline V lookup: CDR1 LNHDA, CDR2 SQIVND (reference sequence). The CDR3 is 11 residues long. CDR3 sequence reads: CASSPGNTIYF. The CDR3 DNA reads as TGTGCCAGTAGTCCTGGAAACACCATATATTTT. Using reference TRBV19 and TRBJ1-3 for the parts outside the CDR3, the full variable domain is DGGITQSPKYLFRKEGQNVTLSCEQNLNHDAMYWYRQDPGQGLRLIYYSQIVNDFQKGDIAEGYSVSREKKESFPLTVTSAQKNPTAFYLCASSPGNTIYFGEGSWLTVV.

The chain carries TRBV2 and TRBJ1-5; D gene unclear. Trimming removed 6 bases from V and 3 bases from J, with 9 bases in between. This CDR3 has 13 amino acids. Looked up from germline, CDR1 is SNHLY and CDR2 is FYNNEI. The CDR3 DNA sequence: TGTGCCAGCAGCTACAGAGACAATCAGCCCCAGCATTTT. It specifies CASSYRDNQPQHF. Full variable domain (missing parts from reference TRBV2 and TRBJ1-5): EPEVTQTPSHQVTQMGQEVILRCVPISNHLYFYWYRQILGQKVEFLVSFYNNEISEKSEIFDDQFSVERPDGSNFTLKIRSTKLEDSAMYFCASSYRDNQPQHFGDGTRLSIL.

The chain joins TRBV19 to TRBJ2-1, with 10 bases fitting TRBD2. The CDR3 extends over 17 amino acids. In germline, CDR1 is LNHDA, CDR2 SQIVND (reference sequence). The V segment lost 5 bases and the J segment 1 base; nucleotides outside the gene matches: 8. The CDR3 spells CASSVTSGIGSYNEQFF. DNA of the CDR3: TGTGCCAGTAGTGTTACTAGCGGGATAGGATCCTACAATGAGCAGTTCTTC. Full variable domain (missing parts from reference TRBV19 and TRBJ2-1): DGGITQSPKYLFRKEGQNVTLSCEQNLNHDAMYWYRQDPGQGLRLIYYSQIVNDFQKGDIAEGYSVSREKKESFPLTVTSAQKNPTAFYLCASSVTSGIGSYNEQFFGPGTRLTVL.

The chain joins TRBV5-8 to TRBJ1-1; no clear D. The CDR3 totals 12 residues. Between the trimmed V and J ends, which lost 2 bases and 3 bases, there was a span of 5 bases. Germline V gene sequence: CDR1 SGHTS, CDR2 YDEGEE. CDR3 region: CASSFRYTEAFF. The CDR3 coding sequence is TGTGCCAGCAGCTTTCGCTACACTGAAGCTTTCTTT.

The rearrangement joins TRBV28 to TRBJ1-5, with D perhaps TRBD1 (5 bases). V lost 2 bases to trimming and J lost 2 bases, with 10 bases between them. The length of the CDR3 is 15 residues. Germline V gives CDR1 MDHEN, CDR2 SYDVKM. The CDR3 reads CASSLAGRRNQPQHF. DNA for the CDR3: TGTGCCAGCAGTTTAGCGGGGCGGCGCAATCAGCCCCAGCATTTT.

The rearrangement links TRBV5-5 to TRBJ1-2; 7 nucleotides agree with TRBD1. Germline loops: CDR1 SGHKS, CDR2 YYEKEE (reference sequence). This CDR3 is built from 13 residues. V shed 4 bases, J shed 5 bases, and the junction held 5 bases outside the gene matches. For the CDR3, the DNA is TGTGCCAGCAGCGCTACAGGGGAATATGGCTACACCTTC. As protein: CASSATGEYGYTF.

The CDR3 loop reads CASSLGIGETQYF. In nucleotides, the CDR3 is TGTGCCAGCAGCTTGGGGATAGGAGAGACCCAGTACTTC. The genes are TRBV5-4 and TRBJ2-5; D is undetermined. V was clipped by 0 bases and J by 4 bases, with 7 bases between them. The CDR3 contains 13 residues. Germline loops: CDR1 SGHNT, CDR2 YYREEE (reference sequence).

The gene calls are TRBV14 and TRBJ1-5, with D possibly matching TRBD1 (6 bases). Per the germline V gene, CDR1 is SGHDN and CDR2 is FVKESK. The CDR3 contains 14 residues. V dropped 1 base and J dropped 2 bases, with 6 bases sitting between them. CDR3 loop: CASSQGQGNQPQHF. In nucleotides, the CDR3 is TGTGCCAGCAGCCAAGGACAGGGCAATCAGCCCCAGCATTTT.

The chain recombines TRBV5-5 with TRBJ2-3, with a possible D match to TRBD1 (5 bases). Germline V lookup: CDR1 SGHKS, CDR2 YYEKEE (reference sequence). This CDR3 has 14 amino acids. Trimming shortened V by 4 bases and J by 3 bases, and 12 bases separated the two germline ends. This CDR3 reads CASSVTVGTDTQYF. The CDR3 nucleotides read TGTGCCAGCAGCGTGACAGTGGGGACAGATACGCAGTATTTT.

The gene calls are TRBV19 and TRBJ2-2; D gene ambiguous. The germline CDR1 and CDR2 sequences are LNHDA and SQIVND (reference sequence). The CDR3 contains 14 residues. V dropped 6 bases and J dropped 3 bases, with 11 bases sitting between them. DNA of the CDR3: TGTGCCAGTAGACTCCACAGAGACACCGGGGAGCTGTTTTTT. Residues: CASRLHRDTGELFF.

A single count supports this clone. The chain is built from TRBV10-2 and TRBJ1-3; 8 bases match TRBD1. This CDR3 comprises 17 residues. Per the germline V gene, CDR1 is WSHSY and CDR2 is SAAADI. The junction had 10 bases not matched to a gene; V was cut back by 3 bases and J by 3 bases. DNA for the CDR3: TGCGCCAGCAGTGATAAAACAGGGGGGGCACTTGGAAACACCATATATTTT. This sequence encodes CASSDKTGGALGNTIYF.

This chain uses TRBV18 with TRBJ2-7; 10 bases agree with TRBD2. Germline-derived CDR1 and CDR2 are KGHSH and LQKENI. This CDR3 has 15 residues. J lost 2 bases, V lost 6 bases, and 7 bases had no gene match. CDR3 region: CASSPSGSDAYEQYF. Written as DNA, the CDR3 is TGTGCCAGCTCGCCTAGCGGGAGCGATGCCTACGAGCAGTACTTC.

V gene TRBV18 combines with J gene TRBJ2-3, with 7 positions matching TRBD2. Germline V gene lookup returns CDR1 KGHSH and CDR2 LQKENI. The CDR3 consists of 13 residues. The CDR3 region is CASGDWATDTQYF. DNA of the CDR3: TGTGCGAGCGGGGACTGGGCGACGGATACGCAGTATTTT.

As regards this clone: Other DNA sequences in the same sample also yield this CDR3. The chain couples TRBV7-2 to TRBJ2-1; possibly TRBD2 for D (6 bases). Trimming stripped 1 base from V and 0 bases from J, with 10 bases between. From germline, CDR1 is SGHTA and CDR2 FQGNSA. The CDR3 contains 16 residues. Here the CDR3 DNA reads TGTGCCAGCAGCTTAGTCCGGGGGAGCTCCTACAATGAGCAGTTCTTC. Translation gives CASSLVRGSSYNEQFF.

The V and J genes are TRBV28 and TRBJ1-2; no reliable D call. Germline CDR1 reads MDHEN; CDR2 reads SYDVKM. The CDR3 runs 13 residues. Trimming removed 1 base from V and 4 bases from J, with 7 bases in between. CDR3 nucleotides: TGTGCCAGCAGTTTATTCCGGCCCTATGGCTACACCTTC. Protein product: CASSLFRPYGYTF.

This chain links TRBV10-3 with TRBJ2-7, with 10 bases lining up with TRBD1. J lost 2 bases, V lost 4 bases, and 5 bases had no gene match. Germline V lookup: CDR1 ENHRY, CDR2 SYGVKD. This CDR3 is 15 amino acids long. In nucleotides, the CDR3 is TGTGCCATCAGTGGCTCAGGACAGGGGGCCTACGAGCAGTACTTC. Translating it yields CAISGSGQGAYEQYF.

This rearrangement joins TRBV6-6 to TRBJ1-1; D not resolved. Looked up from germline, CDR1 is MNHNY and CDR2 is SVGAGI (reference sequence). The CDR3 loop spans 13 amino acids. V was shortened by 1 base and J by 1 base, with 4 bases between the two germline ends. As DNA, the CDR3 is TGTGCCAGCAGTTACTTGAAGAACACTGAAGCTTTCTTT. Translated: CASSYLKNTEAFF.

V and J are TRBV29-1 and TRBJ2-3; D gene uncertain. The CDR3 contains 15 residues. The V and J ends lost 3 bases and 3 bases respectively, with 16 bases between them. Germline loops: CDR1 SQVTM, CDR2 ANQGSEA. In nucleotides, the CDR3 is TGCAGCGTTGACCTGGACCGGGCGTGGACAGATACGCAGTATTTT. This sequence encodes CSVDLDRAWTDTQYF.

The chain has TRBV27 and TRBJ2-1; D perhaps matches TRBD1 (7 bases). Trimming removed 2 bases from V and 2 bases from J, with 10 bases in between. This CDR3 comprises 15 residues. Germline assignment: CDR1 MNHEY and CDR2 SMNVEV (reference sequence). CDR3 sequence reads: CASSLQGGAYNEQFF. CDR3 in DNA: TGTGCCAGCAGTTTACAGGGGGGCGCCTACAATGAGCAGTTCTTC.

J is TRBJ2-7 and V is TRBV10-1, with 9 bases identical to TRBD1. The V and J ends lost 2 bases and 6 bases, in that order; junction bases with no gene match: 5. Germline CDR1 and CDR2: WNHNN and SYGVQD (reference sequence). The CDR3 spans 14 residues. As DNA, the CDR3 is TGCGCCAGCAGTGAGGGACAGGGGAGCGGCGAGCAGTACTTC. Its protein is CASSEGQGSGEQYF.

The CDR3 sequence is CASSLGQQETQYF. The CDR3 DNA follows: TGTGCCAGCAGCTTGGGACAGCAAGAGACCCAGTACTTC. This rearrangement joins TRBV5-4 to TRBJ2-5; a weak D match, TRBD1 (5 bases). The germline gives CDR1 SGHNT, CDR2 YYREEE (reference sequence). This CDR3 comprises 13 residues. V lost 0 bases and J 2 bases, leaving 5 bases between the germline ends.